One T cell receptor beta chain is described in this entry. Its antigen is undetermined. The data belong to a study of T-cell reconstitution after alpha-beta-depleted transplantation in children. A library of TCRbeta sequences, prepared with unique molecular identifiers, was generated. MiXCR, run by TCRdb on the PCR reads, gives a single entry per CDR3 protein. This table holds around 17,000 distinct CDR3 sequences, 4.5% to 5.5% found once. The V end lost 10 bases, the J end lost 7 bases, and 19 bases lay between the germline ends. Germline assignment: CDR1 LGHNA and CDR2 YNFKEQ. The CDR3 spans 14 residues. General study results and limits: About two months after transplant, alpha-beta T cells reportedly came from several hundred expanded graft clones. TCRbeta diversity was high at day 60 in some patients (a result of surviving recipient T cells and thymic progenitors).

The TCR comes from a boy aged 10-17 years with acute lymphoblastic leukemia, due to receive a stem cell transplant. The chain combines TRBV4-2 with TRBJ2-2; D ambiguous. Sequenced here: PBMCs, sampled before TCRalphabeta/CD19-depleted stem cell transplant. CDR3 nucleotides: TGTGCCATGGGCCCCGGGCTCCTCTGCGGGGAGCTGTTTTTT. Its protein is CAMGPGLLCGELFF.